One sample yielded the 30 T cell receptor beta chains listed below, sequenced in a study of T cell responses to AZD1222 COVID-19 vaccine. The data were produced by immunoSEQ multiplex PCR, yet TCRdb's version contains in-frame clones alone and is incomplete. The data show around 140,000 clones, roughly 93% seen once. The specimen was peripheral blood, collected after recovery from COVID-19. These receptor sequences come from an adult who had recovered from COVID-19.

The V and J genes are TRBV6-1 and TRBJ2-5; 7 bases match TRBD2. Germline trimming cut 1 base from V and 5 bases from J; bases unmatched to any gene: 4. Germline values: CDR1 MNHNS, CDR2 SASEGT. This CDR3 is built from 14 residues. The CDR3 region has the DNA TGTGCCAGCAGTGAAGGTGTTAGCGGGGAGACCCAGTACTTC. It translates to CASSEGVSGETQYF.

The chain is built from TRBV12-3 or TRBV12-4 and TRBJ2-5, with TRBD1 as a possible D gene (5 bases). Trimming shortened V by 3 bases and J by 4 bases, and 9 bases separated the two germline ends. The CDR3 sequence is 13 residues long. CDR3 nucleotide sequence: TGTGCCAGCAGTTTCGGCAGGGTAGAGACCCAGTACTTC. Its protein product is CASSFGRVETQYF.

V and J are TRBV19 and TRBJ2-7; tentative D call: TRBD2 (5 bases). The CDR3 loop spans 17 amino acids. The germline gives CDR1 LNHDA, CDR2 SQIVND (reference sequence). V lost 3 bases and J lost 1, with 19 bases in between. This CDR3 is CASSMIVKRTGSYEQYF. CDR3 sequence (DNA): TGTGCCAGTAGTATGATAGTAAAGCGGACGGGTTCCTACGAGCAGTACTTC.

The genes are TRBV5-4 and TRBJ1-2, with D perhaps matching TRBD1 (6 bases). Germline V lookup: CDR1 SGHNT, CDR2 YYREEE (reference sequence). The V and J ends lost 4 bases and 6 bases respectively, with 10 bases between them. The CDR3 covers 12 residues. The CDR3 sequence: CASSGQFDGYTF. CDR3 coding DNA: TGTGCCAGCAGCGGACAGTTTGATGGCTACACCTTC.

The V gene is TRBV6-1, the J gene TRBJ2-5, with 9 bases lining up with TRBD2. Per the germline V gene, CDR1 is MNHNS and CDR2 is SASEGT. The CDR3 length is 17 residues. J lost 0 bases, V lost 3 bases, and 8 bases had no gene match. The DNA for the CDR3 is TGTGCCAGCAGTGACACCAAAAGCGGGGGGTACCAAGAGACCCAGTACTTC. It yields the protein CASSDTKSGGYQETQYF.

V is TRBV28 and J is TRBJ2-7, with D tentatively TRBD2 (5 bases). The CDR3 has 16 residues. CDR1 is MDHEN and CDR2 is SYDVKM in the germline V gene. The V and J ends lost 10 bases and 4 bases respectively, with 26 bases between them. The CDR3 nucleotides read TGTGCCACCTCCTCCTCCCGGACTGCCGGACGTTACGAGCAGTACTTC. Its translation: CATSSSRTAGRYEQYF.

This chain uses TRBV5-6 with TRBJ2-2; TRBD2 matches 13 bases. J was trimmed by 2 bases and V by 5 bases; bases with no gene match: 9. CDR1 and CDR2 (germline): SGHDT, YYEEEE. CDR3 length: 18 amino acids. The CDR3 DNA reads as TGTGCCAGCAGTTCTGGACTAGCGGGAGAGAGAAACACCGGGGAGCTGTTTTTT. Its translation: CASSSGLAGERNTGELFF.

The chain couples TRBV7-3 to TRBJ2-3, with D tentatively TRBD2 (6 bases). Per germline, CDR1 SGHTA and CDR2 FQGTGA. The CDR3 is 13 amino acids. V gave up 6 bases and J gave up 6 bases, with 13 bases separating them. CDR3 nucleotides: TGTGCCAGCAGTTTCGGGAGCGGTGATACGCAGTATTTT. It codes for CASSFGSGDTQYF. Full variable domain (missing parts from reference TRBV7-3 and TRBJ2-3): GAGVSQTPSNKVTEKGKYVELRCDPISGHTALYWYRQSLGQGPEFLIYFQGTGAADDSGLPNDRFFAVRPEGSVSTLKIQRTERGDSAVYLCASSFGSGDTQYFGPGTRLTVL.

The chain couples TRBV13 to TRBJ2-7, with TRBD2 matching over 7 bases. The V gene end was trimmed by 2 bases and the J gene end by 7 bases; junction bases not matched to a gene: 14. The germline CDR1 and CDR2 sequences are PRHDT and FYEKMQ (reference sequence). The CDR3 loop spans 16 amino acids. CDR3 nucleotide sequence: TGTGCCAGCAGCTTAAGAGGGAGGGCCAAATCGGGGGAGCAGTACTTC. The encoded protein is CASSLRGRAKSGEQYF.

V gene TRBV6-4 combines with J gene TRBJ1-1; tentatively, D is TRBD1 (5 bases). The CDR3 consists of 13 residues. The germline gives CDR1 MRHNA, CDR2 SNTAGT. The ends were cut back, 6 bases at V and 0 bases at J, with 8 bases in the middle. The DNA for the CDR3 is TGTGCCAGCAGAGAGACAGTGAACACTGAAGCTTTCTTT. Its protein product is CASRETVNTEAFF.

The chain has TRBV5-4 and TRBJ1-1; 8 bases agree with TRBD1. CDR3 length equals 15 residues. Losses at the gene ends were 4 bases for V and 4 bases for J; bases not matched to a gene: 9. Germline V CDR1 and CDR2: SGHNT, YYREEE (reference sequence). The CDR3 protein is CASSGRQGSPTEAFF. The CDR3 DNA follows: TGTGCCAGCAGCGGGCGACAGGGGAGCCCCACTGAAGCTTTCTTT.

V gene TRBV7-8 combines with J gene TRBJ2-7, with D possibly being TRBD1 (5 bases). V dropped 0 bases and J dropped 3 bases, with 18 bases sitting between them. CDR1 is SGHVS, CDR2 FQNEAQ, per germline. This CDR3 contains 17 residues. The CDR3 reads CASSLAIRAAGLYEQYF. CDR3 nucleotides: TGTGCCAGCAGCTTAGCGATAAGGGCTGCAGGGCTCTACGAGCAGTACTTC.

The CDR3: CASSVGTGLQETQYF. DNA of the CDR3: TGTGCCAGCAGCGTAGGGACAGGACTTCAAGAGACCCAGTACTTC. V gene TRBV9 combines with J gene TRBJ2-5, with TRBD1 matching over 7 bases. V lost 0 bases, J lost 2 bases, and 4 bases stayed unmatched. The germline V gene encodes CDR1 SGDLS and CDR2 YYNGEE. The CDR3 runs 15 residues.

This chain joins TRBV9 and TRBJ2-2; no clear D gene. CDR1 and CDR2 (germline): SGDLS, YYNGEE. V gave up 4 bases and J gave up 7 bases, with 11 bases separating them. The CDR3 runs 13 residues. CDR3 sequence: CASSSHSRGELFF. The CDR3 bases are TGTGCCAGCAGCTCCCATAGCCGCGGGGAGCTGTTTTTT.

The V call is TRBV28, the J call TRBJ2-1, with 10 nucleotides matching TRBD2. The CDR3 sequence is 14 residues long. Per the germline V gene, CDR1 is MDHEN and CDR2 is SYDVKM. Trimming removed 10 bases from V and 8 bases from J; junction bases left unmatched: 11. The CDR3, as DNA: TGTGCCACCGCAAGCGGGAGGGCTCTCTATGAGCAGTTCTTC. Encoded protein: CATASGRALYEQFF.

V is TRBV15 and J is TRBJ1-2; possible D gene TRBD1, 5 bases. The CDR3 covers 18 residues. Germline V CDR1 and CDR2: LNHNV, YYDKDF (reference sequence). V lost 3 bases, J lost 2 bases, and 22 bases lay in between. As DNA, the CDR3 is TGTGCCACCAGCAGCCCAACCGGGGACGACCCTGTAAACTATGGCTACACCTTC. Its translation: CATSSPTGDDPVNYGYTF.

The DNA for the CDR3 is TGTGCCAGCAGCCTGGGACGGCATAGCAATCAGCCCCAGCATTTT. Protein: CASSLGRHSNQPQHF. The rearrangement links TRBV3-1 (or the pseudogene TRBV3-2) to TRBJ1-5; TRBD1 might be the D (5 bases). Germline CDR1 and CDR2: LGHDT and YNNKEL (reference sequence). The CDR3 totals 15 residues. Between the trimmed V and J ends, which lost 4 bases and 0 bases, there was a span of 10 bases.

The V and J genes are TRBV2 and TRBJ2-7; perhaps TRBD1 as D (5 bases). CDR1 is SNHLY, CDR2 FYNNEI, per germline. CDR3 length equals 12 residues. The CDR3 sequence: CAIARGPYEQYF. In DNA form, the CDR3 reads TGTGCTATCGCAAGGGGCCCCTACGAGCAGTACTTC.

This clone was found once. This sequence joins TRBV7-3 and TRBJ2-2; TRBD1 agrees at 8 bases. Germline lookup yields CDR1 SGHTA and CDR2 FQGTGA. Trimming took 5 bases from V and 1 from J; bases not matched to a gene: 3. The CDR3 totals 15 residues. CDR3 bases: TGTGCCAGCAGCGACAGGGGTGGGAACACCGGGGAGCTGTTTTTT. Protein sequence: CASSDRGGNTGELFF.

This chain joins TRBV9 and TRBJ2-2; the D is unclear. Trimming left V 6 bases short and J 0 bases short, with 12 bases between. Germline lookup yields CDR1 SGDLS and CDR2 YYNGEE. The CDR3 is made up of 15 amino acids. The CDR3 loop reads CASTYSYSNTGELFF. The CDR3 DNA reads as TGTGCCAGCACCTACAGCTATTCGAACACCGGGGAGCTGTTTTTT.

The CDR3 bases are TGTGCCAGTAGTATTAGAGGACAGGGAGGTACTGAAGCTTTCTTT. The encoded protein is CASSIRGQGGTEAFF. V and J are TRBV19 and TRBJ1-1; TRBD1 matches 8 bases. J was trimmed by 5 bases and V by 3 bases; bases with no gene match: 8. Germline V gives CDR1 LNHDA, CDR2 SQIVND (reference sequence). CDR3 length equals 15 residues. Drawing the rest from reference TRBV19 and TRBJ1-1, the complete variable domain is DGGITQSPKYLFRKEGQNVTLSCEQNLNHDAMYWYRQDPGQGLRLIYYSQIVNDFQKGDIAEGYSVSREKKESFPLTVTSAQKNPTAFYLCASSIRGQGGTEAFFGQGTRLTVV.

This clone has a single count. The rearrangement joins TRBV4-1 to TRBJ1-1, with D unresolved. The germline V gene has CDR1 MGHRA and CDR2 YSYEKL. This CDR3 has 12 residues. Trimming took off 0 bases at V and 11 bases at J, with 10 bases between the two ends. CDR3 in amino acids: CASSQDTIAAFF. CDR3 DNA: TGCGCCAGCAGCCAAGATACCATTGCGGCTTTCTTT.

The V call is TRBV28, the J call TRBJ2-5; TRBD2 is a possible D gene (6 bases). Trimming removed 11 bases from V and 1 base from J, with 11 bases in between. Germline CDR1 and CDR2: MDHEN and SYDVKM. CDR3 length equals 12 residues. In DNA form, the CDR3 reads TGTGCCTCGGAGGGGCCCCAAGAGACCCAGTACTTC. This sequence encodes CASEGPQETQYF.

The CDR3 region has the DNA TGTGCCAGCAGGAAGGGAGGGGGCAGAGGCTACACCTTC. This encodes CASRKGGGRGYTF. The rearrangement joins TRBV6-5 to TRBJ1-2, with 7 bases identical to TRBD1. The germline gives CDR1 MNHEY, CDR2 SVGAGI. V was pared by 6 bases and J by 8 bases, with 9 bases of the junction left unmatched. The CDR3 has 13 amino acids.

The chain uses TRBV11-3 and TRBJ2-2; possibly TRBD1 for D (6 bases). The CDR3 loop spans 14 amino acids. The germline V and J ends were trimmed by 4 bases and 6 bases, with 12 bases remaining between them. The germline V gene encodes CDR1 SGHNT and CDR2 YENEEA. The CDR3 region has the DNA TGTGCCAGCAGCTCAACAGGGTTGCCCGGGGAGCTGTTTTTT. This translates into CASSSTGLPGELFF.

V is TRBV14 and J is TRBJ2-7, with a tentative D call TRBD1 (6 bases). Germline CDR1 and CDR2: SGHDN and FVKESK. The V end lost 1 base, the J end lost 4 bases, and 14 bases lay between the germline ends. This CDR3 is built from 15 residues. CDR3 DNA: TGTGCCAGCAGCCAAGTAGGGGGACACCAGTACGAGCAGTACTTC. Translating it yields CASSQVGGHQYEQYF. The full variable domain, rest sourced from reference TRBV14 and TRBJ2-7, is EAGVTQFPSHSVIEKGQTVTLRCDPISGHDNLYWYRRVMGKEIKFLLHFVKESKQDESGMPNNRFLAERTGGTYSTLKVQPAELEDSGVYFCASSQVGGHQYEQYFGPGTRLTVT.

The rearrangement joins TRBV11-2 to TRBJ2-7, with D perhaps assigned TRBD1 or TRBD2 (6 bases each). V lost 5 bases, J lost 4 bases, and 15 bases lay in between. The CDR3 is made up of 14 amino acids. Germline CDR1 reads SGHAT; CDR2 reads FQNNGV. CDR3 bases: TGTGCCAGCAGCCCCCTAGGGGGGCGGTACGAGCAGTACTTC. The encoded protein is CASSPLGGRYEQYF.

In DNA, the CDR3 is TGTGCCAGCAGTTCGCTGACAGGGAGCACAGATACGCAGTATTTT. Its protein product is CASSSLTGSTDTQYF. The chain employs TRBV28 and TRBJ2-3; 7 bases map to TRBD1. The CDR3 runs 15 residues. Looked up from germline, CDR1 is MDHEN and CDR2 is SYDVKM. V was clipped by 4 bases and J by 0 bases; unmatched bases: 4.

This clone appeared a single time. The chain has TRBV9 and TRBJ2-1; no reliable D call. The germline V and J ends were trimmed by 0 bases and 6 bases, with 19 bases remaining between them. CDR1 and CDR2 (germline): SGDLS, YYNGEE. This CDR3 spans 17 amino acids. CDR3: CASSVGLRTWEGNEQFF. The CDR3 coding sequence is TGTGCCAGCAGCGTAGGGCTACGGACCTGGGAAGGCAATGAGCAGTTCTTC. Drawing the rest from reference TRBV9 and TRBJ2-1, the complete variable domain is DSGVTQTPKHLITATGQRVTLRCSPRSGDLSVYWYQQSLDQGLQFLIQYYNGEERAKGNILERFSAQQFPDLHSELNLSSLELGDSALYFCASSVGLRTWEGNEQFFGPGTRLTVL.

The chain uses TRBV27 and TRBJ1-5, with D possibly being TRBD1 (6 bases). The CDR3 is 14 residues long. With 3 bases removed from V and 4 bases from J, the gap between germline ends came to 10 bases. The germline V gene has CDR1 MNHEY and CDR2 SMNVEV (reference sequence). CDR3 region: CASSFGQFNQPQHF. The CDR3 bases are TGTGCCAGCAGTTTCGGACAGTTTAATCAGCCCCAGCATTTT.